Below, one T cell receptor beta chain is given with its context. These data originate in a study of cytomegalovirus exposure and HLA in healthy donors. Looked up from germline, CDR1 is SGDLS and CDR2 is YYNGEE. CDR3 length equals 14 residues. V was pared by 6 bases and J by 3 bases, with 13 bases between. The PCR made use of 60 Vbeta and 13 Jbeta primers. Clones were read by immunoSEQ multiplex PCR, and TCRdb kept only the in-frame ones, dropping some. The table has around 200,000 clones, under 85% seen once. The sequencing sample was made of PBMCs. The chain is built from TRBV9 and TRBJ1-3; possibly TRBD1 for D (6 bases). The origin of this receptor is a male donor in good health and CMV-seronegative. CDR3 coding DNA: TGTGCCAGCAACAAAAGGGGGGGTGGAAACACCATATATTTT. Residues: CASNKRGGGNTIYF.